The 7 T cell receptor beta chains reported below all come from one sample, sequenced in a study of blood T cells in healthy people across ages. It was with a sample-barcoded 5' primer and a J-beta primer mix that a second PCR of roughly 7 to 12 cycles was run. MiXCR, run by TCRdb on the 5' RACE reads, gives a single entry per CDR3 protein. The sample yields 600,000 to 1,000,000 distinct CDR3 sequences, roughly 64% seen once. The sequenced material came from blood. The source of these receptors is a young man in good health.

The chain carries TRBV29-1 and TRBJ2-3, with 7 bases lining up with TRBD2. The CDR3 consists of 14 residues. The V gene's germline CDR1 is SQVTM and CDR2 ANQGSEA. V was pared by 6 bases and J by 1 base, with 7 bases of the junction left unmatched. DNA of the CDR3: TGCAGCGTCCCAGGACTAGTTGGCACAGATACGCAGTATTTT. It translates to CSVPGLVGTDTQYF.

This clonotype has just one count. The chain employs TRBV15 and TRBJ2-1, with D unclear. Deletions cut 6 bases from V and 0 bases from J, with 12 bases between. The CDR3 has 15 amino acids. Germline values: CDR1 LNHNV, CDR2 YYDKDF (reference sequence). The chain's CDR3 is CATRGPTHSYNEQFF. CDR3 nucleotides: TGTGCCACCAGGGGCCCCACACACTCCTACAATGAGCAGTTCTTC.

The genes are TRBV11-2 and TRBJ2-3; 7 bases are a match to TRBD2. CDR1 and CDR2 (germline): SGHAT, FQNNGV. This CDR3 region has 18 residues. The V and J ends lost 5 bases and 0 bases, in that order; junction bases with no gene match: 14. The CDR3: CASSARGGTSPSTDTQYF. In nucleotides, the CDR3 is TGTGCCAGCAGCGCACGGGGAGGGACCAGCCCGAGCACAGATACGCAGTATTTT.

This chain joins TRBV6-2 or TRBV6-3 and TRBJ1-5, with D unclear. The CDR3 is made up of 13 amino acids. Trimming removed 7 bases at V and 4 bases at J, with 11 bases between. Germline V gives CDR1 MNHEY, CDR2 SVGEGT. CDR3 DNA sequence: TGTGCCAGCACTAACGTCCAGAATCAGCCCCAGCATTTT. Translation: CASTNVQNQPQHF.

The chain combines TRBV29-1 with TRBJ2-7; D gene uncertain. Trimming left V 6 bases short and J 2 bases short, with 14 bases between. Germline values: CDR1 SQVTM, CDR2 ANQGSEA. CDR3 length equals 13 residues. The CDR3 DNA sequence: TGCAGCGTCTCAATCCTAAACCCCTACGAGCAGTACTTC. Translation: CSVSILNPYEQYF.

The chain recombines TRBV5-5 with TRBJ1-2; 7 bases are shared with TRBD1. This CDR3 is built from 15 residues. The germline V gene encodes CDR1 SGHKS and CDR2 YYEKEE (reference sequence). With 4 bases clipped from V and 2 bases from J, the junction kept 8 bases outside the gene matches. The CDR3: CASSPRTGLNYGYTF. For the CDR3, the DNA is TGTGCCAGCAGCCCCCGGACAGGATTGAACTATGGCTACACCTTC.

V and J are TRBV4-3 and TRBJ2-6, with unresolved D. CDR3 length: 19 residues. Germline CDR1 LGHNA, CDR2 YSLEER. With 1 base removed from V and 3 bases from J, the gap between germline ends came to 19 bases. CDR3 residues: CASSQVYVSSGFGANVLTF. The CDR3 nucleotides are TGCGCCAGCAGCCAAGTTTATGTATCTTCGGGCTTTGGGGCCAACGTCCTGACTTTC.